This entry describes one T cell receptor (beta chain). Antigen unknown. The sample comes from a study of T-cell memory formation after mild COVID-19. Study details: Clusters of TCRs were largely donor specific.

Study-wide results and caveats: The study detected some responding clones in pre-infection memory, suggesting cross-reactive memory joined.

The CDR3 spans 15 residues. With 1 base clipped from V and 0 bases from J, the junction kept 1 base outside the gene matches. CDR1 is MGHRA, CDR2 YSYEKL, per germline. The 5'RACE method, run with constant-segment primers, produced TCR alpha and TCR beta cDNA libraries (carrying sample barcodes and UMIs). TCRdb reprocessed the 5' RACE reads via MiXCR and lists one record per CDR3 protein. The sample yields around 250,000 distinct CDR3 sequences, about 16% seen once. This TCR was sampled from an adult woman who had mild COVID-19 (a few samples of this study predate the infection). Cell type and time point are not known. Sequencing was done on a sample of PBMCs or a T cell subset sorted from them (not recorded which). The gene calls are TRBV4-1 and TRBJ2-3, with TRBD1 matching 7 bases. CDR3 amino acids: CASSQAGQSTDTQYF. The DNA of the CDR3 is TGCGCCAGCAGCCAAGCGGGACAGAGCACAGATACGCAGTATTTT.